Following are 7 T cell receptor beta chains from one sample sequenced in a study of blood T cell repertoires in COVID-19. The repertoire was sequenced with immunoSEQ multiplex PCR; TCRdb's copy has only in-frame clones and lacks some. The data contain over 300,000 clones, over 70% of them seen just once; the ten biggest clones take up roughly 1.1%. What was sequenced was peripheral blood. The receptors shown here come from a woman between 45 and 65 years old with acute or convalescent COVID-19.

CDR3 amino acids: CASSFGEGEQFF. The CDR3 bases are TGTGCCAGCAGTTTCGGGGAGGGTGAGCAGTTCTTC. The gene calls are TRBV27 and TRBJ2-1; TRBD2 matches at 7 bases. The germline V gene encodes CDR1 MNHEY and CDR2 SMNVEV (reference sequence). V shed 3 bases, J shed 9 bases, and the junction held 2 bases outside the gene matches. The CDR3 covers 12 residues.

This clone was seen at least ten times. This rearrangement joins TRBV7-6 to TRBJ1-3; 7 positions agree with TRBD1. The V segment lost 5 bases and the J segment 5 bases; nucleotides outside the gene matches: 9. Germline loops: CDR1 SGHVS, CDR2 FNYEAQ. This CDR3 region has 15 residues. CDR3 coding DNA: TGTGCCAGCAGCCGGTATAGGGACAGTAGAAACACCATATATTTT. This codes for CASSRYRDSRNTIYF.

The chain carries TRBV7-2 and TRBJ2-7; the match to TRBD2 covers 8 bases. This CDR3 is 15 amino acids long. Unmatched junction bases numbered 12, after V lost 5 bases and J lost 6 bases. CDR1 and CDR2 (germline): SGHTA, FQGNSA. The CDR3 is CASSLIPAGVSEQYF. The CDR3 nucleotides read TGTGCCAGCAGCCTAATCCCAGCGGGAGTAAGCGAGCAGTACTTC.

In this sample, this clone turned up once. The rearrangement links TRBV6-5 to TRBJ1-1, with D maybe TRBD1 (5 bases). The V end lost 4 bases, the J end lost 4 bases, and 16 bases lay between the germline ends. CDR1 MNHEY and CDR2 SVGAGI come from the germline V gene. CDR3 length: 15 residues. The CDR3 sequence: CASSSAPGVGTEAFF. The DNA for the CDR3 is TGTGCCAGCAGTTCCGCCCCGGGGGTTGGCACTGAAGCTTTCTTT.

This sequence joins TRBV6-6 and TRBJ2-2, with D possibly matching TRBD2 (6 bases). The germline gives CDR1 MNHNY, CDR2 SVGAGI (reference sequence). This CDR3 is 14 amino acids long. Trimming stripped 7 bases from V and 0 bases from J, with 9 bases between. CDR3 sequence: CASIWRANTGELFF. The CDR3 region has the DNA TGTGCCAGCATCTGGAGGGCGAACACCGGGGAGCTGTTTTTT.

V usage is TRBV6-1 and J usage is TRBJ2-5, with a possible D match to TRBD1 (5 bases). The V gene lost 5 bases and the J gene lost 3 bases, with 16 bases spanning the gap. CDR3 length equals 15 residues. The germline V gene has CDR1 MNHNS and CDR2 SASEGT. As DNA, the CDR3 is TGTGCCAGCAGTCAGGGTTCAGCAAGCGAAGAGACCCAGTACTTC. This gives the protein CASSQGSASEETQYF.

This rearrangement joins TRBV7-3 to TRBJ2-3; 9 nucleotides line up with TRBD2. With V trimmed by 5 bases and J by 6 bases, 15 bases remained unmatched. Germline lookup yields CDR1 SGHTA and CDR2 FQGTGA. There are 17 residues in the CDR3. The CDR3 coding sequence is TGTGCCAGCAGCCTATCCTATAGCGGGAGTGGTTGGGATACGCAGTATTTT. This encodes CASSLSYSGSGWDTQYF.